The table lists the clone carrying this TCR beta chain with many counts. Antigen: not known. The source of the sample is a study of T cells in Graves' hyperthyroidism and ophthalmopathy. Findings and caveats of the study: Patients with ophthalmopathy were separated from those with stable hyperthyroidism by a 13 V-J model.

Amplification yielded TCR beta CDR3 regions, with RNA transcripts as the source. TCR CDR3 underwent first-round RT-PCR with the HTBI primer set. TCRdb independently ran MiXCR on the multiplex PCR reads; one entry per CDR3 protein. The data show some 490,000 distinct CDR3 sequences, 22% seen once. Disease lasting under 3 months, a NOSPECS grade of at least 4, and a Clinical Activity Score of at least 3 were features of the ophthalmopathy patients. The germline V gene has CDR1 MNHNS and CDR2 SASEGT. The CDR3 extends over 17 amino acids. V shed 5 bases, J shed 6 bases, and the junction held 10 bases outside the gene matches.

The TCR was taken from a woman in her 70s with Graves' ophthalmopathy. Sequencing used blood. The rearrangement joins TRBV6-1 to TRBJ2-7, with 16 bases matching TRBD2. In nucleotides, the CDR3 is TGTGCCAGCAGTTCGGGACTAGCGGGAGGGCCCTCAAGCGAGCAGTACTTC. It translates to CASSSGLAGGPSSEQYF.